This T cell receptor (beta chain) was observed in a study of tumor and adjacent non-tumor tissue in lung cancer. Three rounds of nested PCR, following a modified ARM-PCR protocol, produced the TCRbeta library. Via MiXCR, TCRdb re-called the multiplex PCR reads, giving one row per CDR3 protein. The sample includes roughly 75,000 distinct CDR3 sequences, roughly 80% seen only once; the top ten take approximately 55%. RNA was extracted from bulk tissue without any cell sorting. More than 3 cm separated this lung sample from the edge of the tumor. The CDR3 contains 14 residues. The V and J ends lost 8 bases and 0 bases respectively, with 8 bases between them.

Sequencing input: distant non-tumor lung tissue. This rearrangement joins TRBV12-3 or TRBV12-4 to TRBJ2-6; no clear D gene. The TCR originated in a man in his 60s with non-small cell lung cancer. CDR3 nucleotides: TGTGCCAGCGGCCACAACTCTGGGGCCAACGTCCTGACTTTC. Protein sequence: CASGHNSGANVLTF.